The clone carrying this T cell receptor (beta chain) was counted a few times. Its antigen remains unidentified. The repertoire was sequenced with immunoSEQ multiplex PCR; TCRdb's copy has only in-frame clones and lacks some. Of 12,000 or so clones in the sample, 79% were seen once. This sample was taken from a study of tumor-infiltrating lymphocytes in localized non-small cell lung cancer. Study-wide findings and caveats: Different pieces of the same tissue went to different assays, confounding technical variation with intratumor heterogeneity. Higher tumor T cell infiltration than in uninvolved lung was supported by TCRbeta sequencing. Tumor T-cell fraction from TCR sequencing was not associated with recurrence-free survival (p = 0.61).

Germline assignment: CDR1 SGDLS and CDR2 YYNGEE. The V segment lost 0 bases and the J segment 7 bases; nucleotides outside the gene matches: 7. The CDR3 is 14 amino acids. The receptor was isolated from a human donor with non-small cell lung cancer. J is TRBJ2-7 and V is TRBV9; 7 bases match TRBD2. The sample was lung tumor tissue. CDR3 DNA: TGTGCCAGCAGCGTAGGGGGAGGGACGCCTGAGCAGTACTTC. It encodes CASSVGGGTPEQYF.